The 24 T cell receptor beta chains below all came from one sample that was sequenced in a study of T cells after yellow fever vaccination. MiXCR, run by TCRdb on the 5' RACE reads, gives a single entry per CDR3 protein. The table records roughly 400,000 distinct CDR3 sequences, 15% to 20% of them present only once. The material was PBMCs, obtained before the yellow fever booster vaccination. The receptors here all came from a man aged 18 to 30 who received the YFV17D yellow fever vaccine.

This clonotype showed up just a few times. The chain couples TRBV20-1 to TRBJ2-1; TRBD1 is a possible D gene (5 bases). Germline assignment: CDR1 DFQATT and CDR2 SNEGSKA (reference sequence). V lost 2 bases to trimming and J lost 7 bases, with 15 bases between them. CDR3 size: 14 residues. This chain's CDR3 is CSARRLQGLNEQFF. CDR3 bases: TGCAGTGCTAGACGACTGCAGGGTTTGAATGAGCAGTTCTTC.

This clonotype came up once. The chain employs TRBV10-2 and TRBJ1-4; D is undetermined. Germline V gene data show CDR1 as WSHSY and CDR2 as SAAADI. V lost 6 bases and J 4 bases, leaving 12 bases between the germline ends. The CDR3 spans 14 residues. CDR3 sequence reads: CASRARRINEKLFF. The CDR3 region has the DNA TGCGCCAGCAGAGCTAGGAGGATTAATGAAAAACTGTTTTTT.

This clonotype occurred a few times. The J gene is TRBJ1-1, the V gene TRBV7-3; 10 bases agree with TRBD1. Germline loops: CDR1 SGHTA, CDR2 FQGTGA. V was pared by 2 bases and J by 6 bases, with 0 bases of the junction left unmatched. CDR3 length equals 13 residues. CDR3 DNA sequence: TGTGCCAGCAGCTTAGGGACAGGGGCTGAAGCTTTCTTT. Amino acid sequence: CASSLGTGAEAFF.

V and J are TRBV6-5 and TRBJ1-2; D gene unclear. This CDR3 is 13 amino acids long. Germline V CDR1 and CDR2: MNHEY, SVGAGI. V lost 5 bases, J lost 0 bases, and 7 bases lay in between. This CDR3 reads CASSISSNYGYTF. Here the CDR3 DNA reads TGTGCCAGCAGTATCAGCTCTAACTATGGCTACACCTTC.

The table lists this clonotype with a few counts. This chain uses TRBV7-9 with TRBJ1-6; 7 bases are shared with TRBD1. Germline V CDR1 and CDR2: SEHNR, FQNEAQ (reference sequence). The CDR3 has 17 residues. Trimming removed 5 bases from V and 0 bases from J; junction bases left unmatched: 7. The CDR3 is CASSPRDRSSYNSPLHF. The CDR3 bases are TGTGCCAGCAGCCCCCGGGACAGAAGCTCCTATAATTCACCCCTCCACTTT.

The CDR3 reads CASSDDGGAGTDTQYF. The DNA for the CDR3 is TGTGCCAGCAGTGACGACGGGGGGGCTGGCACAGATACGCAGTATTTT. The rearrangement joins TRBV6-4 to TRBJ2-3, with 8 bases lining up with TRBD2. This CDR3 is built from 16 residues. CDR1 is MRHNA, CDR2 SNTAGT, per germline. The trim removed 2 bases at V and 1 base at J, leaving 5 bases unmatched.

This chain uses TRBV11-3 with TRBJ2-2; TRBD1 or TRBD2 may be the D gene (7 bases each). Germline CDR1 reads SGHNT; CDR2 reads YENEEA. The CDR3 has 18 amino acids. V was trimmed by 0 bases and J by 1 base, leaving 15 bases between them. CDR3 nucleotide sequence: TGTGCCAGCAGCTTAGATCAGGGGGGGTCCGTGAACACCGGGGAGCTGTTTTTT. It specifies CASSLDQGGSVNTGELFF.

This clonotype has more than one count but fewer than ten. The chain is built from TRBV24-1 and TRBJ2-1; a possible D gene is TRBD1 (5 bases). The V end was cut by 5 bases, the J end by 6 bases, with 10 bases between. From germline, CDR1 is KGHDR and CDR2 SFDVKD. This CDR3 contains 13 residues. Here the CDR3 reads CATSVDRFNEQFF. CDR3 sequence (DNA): TGTGCCACCAGTGTAGACAGATTCAATGAGCAGTTCTTC.

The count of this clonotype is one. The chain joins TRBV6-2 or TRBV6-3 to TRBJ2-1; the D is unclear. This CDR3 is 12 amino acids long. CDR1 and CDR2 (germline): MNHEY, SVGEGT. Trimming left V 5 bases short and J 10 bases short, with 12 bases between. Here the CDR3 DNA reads TGTGCCAGCAGTAGACCGCACGGCGAGCAGTTCTTC. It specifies CASSRPHGEQFF.

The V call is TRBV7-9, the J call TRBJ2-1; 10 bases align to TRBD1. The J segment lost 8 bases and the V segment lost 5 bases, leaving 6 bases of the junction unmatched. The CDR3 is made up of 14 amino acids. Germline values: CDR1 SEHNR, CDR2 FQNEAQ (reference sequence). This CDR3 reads CASSPGTGEYEQFF. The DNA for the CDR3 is TGTGCCAGCAGCCCCGGGACAGGGGAGTATGAGCAGTTCTTC.

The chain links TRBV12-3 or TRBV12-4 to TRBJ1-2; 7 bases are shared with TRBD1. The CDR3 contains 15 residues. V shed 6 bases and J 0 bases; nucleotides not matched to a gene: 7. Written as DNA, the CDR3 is TGTGCCAGCAGGCAACAGGGGTTAGCTAACTATGGCTACACCTTC. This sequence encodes CASRQQGLANYGYTF.

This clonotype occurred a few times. CDR3 nucleotide sequence: TGTGCCACCAGCAGAGTGCCGGTGGGTACAGGGGGCAATCAGCCCCAGCATTTT. It specifies CATSRVPVGTGGNQPQHF. The chain carries TRBV15 and TRBJ1-5; 7 positions agree with TRBD1. Germline V lookup: CDR1 LNHNV, CDR2 YYDKDF (reference sequence). This CDR3 is 18 amino acids long. The ends lost 1 base at V and 2 bases at J; junction bases unmatched: 11.

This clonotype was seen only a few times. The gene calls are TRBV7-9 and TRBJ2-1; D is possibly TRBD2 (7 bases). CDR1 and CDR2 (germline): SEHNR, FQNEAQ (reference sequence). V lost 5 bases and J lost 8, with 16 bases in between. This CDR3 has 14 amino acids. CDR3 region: CASSVDGGRDEQFF. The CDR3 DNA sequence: TGTGCCAGCAGCGTAGACGGGGGGCGGGATGAGCAGTTCTTC. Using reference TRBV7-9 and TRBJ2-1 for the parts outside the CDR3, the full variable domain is DTGVSQNPRHKITKRGQNVTFRCDPISEHNRLYWYRQTLGQGPEFLTYFQNEAQLEKSRLLSDRFSAERPKGSFSTLEIQRTEQGDSAMYLCASSVDGGRDEQFFGPGTRLTVL.

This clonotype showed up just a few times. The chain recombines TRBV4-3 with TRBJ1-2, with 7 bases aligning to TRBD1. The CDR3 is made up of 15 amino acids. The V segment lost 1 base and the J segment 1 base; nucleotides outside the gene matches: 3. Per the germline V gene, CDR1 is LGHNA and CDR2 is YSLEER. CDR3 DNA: TGCGCCAGCAGCCAAGCGACAGGGAATAACTATGGCTACACCTTC. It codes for CASSQATGNNYGYTF.

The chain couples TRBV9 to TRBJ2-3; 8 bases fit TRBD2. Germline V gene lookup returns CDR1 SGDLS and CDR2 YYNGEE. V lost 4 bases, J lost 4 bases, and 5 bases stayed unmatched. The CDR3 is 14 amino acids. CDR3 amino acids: CASSKSGGADTQYF. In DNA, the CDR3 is TGTGCCAGCAGCAAAAGCGGGGGCGCAGATACGCAGTATTTT.

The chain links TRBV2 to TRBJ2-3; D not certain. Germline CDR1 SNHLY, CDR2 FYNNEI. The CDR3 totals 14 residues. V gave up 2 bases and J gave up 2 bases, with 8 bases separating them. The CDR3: CASSETSVTDTQYF. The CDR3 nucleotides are TGTGCCAGCAGTGAAACAAGCGTCACAGATACGCAGTATTTT.

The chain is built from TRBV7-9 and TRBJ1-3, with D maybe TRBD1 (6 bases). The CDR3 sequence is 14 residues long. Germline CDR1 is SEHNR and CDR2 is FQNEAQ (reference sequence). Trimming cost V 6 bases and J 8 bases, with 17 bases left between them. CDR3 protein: CASSLDSSKYTIYF. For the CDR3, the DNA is TGTGCCAGCAGTTTGGACAGTTCGAAGTACACCATATATTTT.

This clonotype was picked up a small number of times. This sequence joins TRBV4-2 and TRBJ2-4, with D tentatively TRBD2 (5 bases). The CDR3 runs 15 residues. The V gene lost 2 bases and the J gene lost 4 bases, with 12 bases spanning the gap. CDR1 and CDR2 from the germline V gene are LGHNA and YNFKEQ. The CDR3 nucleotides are TGTGCCAGCAGCCAACCTAGCATCCCGAAAAACATTCAGTACTTC. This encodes CASSQPSIPKNIQYF.

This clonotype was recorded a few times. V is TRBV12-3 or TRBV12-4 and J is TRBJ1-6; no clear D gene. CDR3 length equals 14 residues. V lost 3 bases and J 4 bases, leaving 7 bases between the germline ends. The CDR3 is CASSFSHYNSPLHF. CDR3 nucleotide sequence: TGTGCCAGCAGTTTCTCGCATTATAATTCACCCCTCCACTTT.

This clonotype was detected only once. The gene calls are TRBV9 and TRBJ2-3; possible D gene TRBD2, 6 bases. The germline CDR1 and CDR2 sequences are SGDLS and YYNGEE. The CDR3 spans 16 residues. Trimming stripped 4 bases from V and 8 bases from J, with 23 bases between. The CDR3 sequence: CASSTLLGGELGTQYF. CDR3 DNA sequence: TGTGCCAGCAGCACCCTACTCGGCGGGGAACTTGGTACGCAGTATTTT.

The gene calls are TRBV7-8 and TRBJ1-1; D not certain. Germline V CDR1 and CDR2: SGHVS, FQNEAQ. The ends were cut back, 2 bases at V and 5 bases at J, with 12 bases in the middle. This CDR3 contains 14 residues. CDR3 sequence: CASSLFAGRTEAFF. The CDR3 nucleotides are TGTGCCAGCAGCTTATTCGCCGGTCGGACTGAAGCTTTCTTT.

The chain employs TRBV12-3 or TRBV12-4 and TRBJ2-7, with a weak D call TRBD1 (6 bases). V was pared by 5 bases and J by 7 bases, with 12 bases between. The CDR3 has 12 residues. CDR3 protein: CASSTTGLEQYF. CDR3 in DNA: TGTGCCAGCAGTACAACAGGGTTGGAGCAGTACTTC.

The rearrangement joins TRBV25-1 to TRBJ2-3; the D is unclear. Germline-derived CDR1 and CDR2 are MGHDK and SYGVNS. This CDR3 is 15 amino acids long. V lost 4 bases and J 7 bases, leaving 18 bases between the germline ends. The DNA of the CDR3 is TGTGCCAGCAGTGTTAGTATGGTTATCACGAATACGCAGTATTTT. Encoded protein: CASSVSMVITNTQYF.

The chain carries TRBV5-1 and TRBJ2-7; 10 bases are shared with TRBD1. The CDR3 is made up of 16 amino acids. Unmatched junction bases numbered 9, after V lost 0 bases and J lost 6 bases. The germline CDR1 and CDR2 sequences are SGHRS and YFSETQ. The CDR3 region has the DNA TGCGCCAGCAGCTTGGCCCTCGGACAGGGGGGACCCGAGCAGTACTTC. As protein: CASSLALGQGGPEQYF.